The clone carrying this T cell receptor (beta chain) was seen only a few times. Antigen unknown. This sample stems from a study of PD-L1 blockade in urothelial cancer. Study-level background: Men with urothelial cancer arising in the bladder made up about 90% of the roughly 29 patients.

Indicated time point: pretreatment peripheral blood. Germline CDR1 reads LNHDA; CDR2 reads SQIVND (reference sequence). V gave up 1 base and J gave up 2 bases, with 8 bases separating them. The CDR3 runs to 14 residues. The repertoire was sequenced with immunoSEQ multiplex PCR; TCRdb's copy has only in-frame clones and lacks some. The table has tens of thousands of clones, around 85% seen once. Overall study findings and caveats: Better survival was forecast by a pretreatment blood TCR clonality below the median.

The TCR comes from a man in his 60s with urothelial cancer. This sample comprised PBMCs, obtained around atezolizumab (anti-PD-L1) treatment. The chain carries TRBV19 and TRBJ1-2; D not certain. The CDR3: CASSIGQANYGYTF. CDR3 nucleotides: TGTGCCAGTAGTATAGGGCAGGCAAACTATGGCTACACCTTC.